Listed below are T cell receptor beta chains from one sample, sequenced in a study of T-cell memory formation after mild COVID-19. TCRdb itself ran the 5' RACE reads through MiXCR, one entry per CDR3 protein. The sample lists a few hundred thousand distinct CDR3 sequences; around a quarter were seen once. Sequencing was performed on PBMCs or a T cell subset sorted from them (not recorded which). These receptor sequences come from an adult woman who had mild COVID-19 (a few samples of this study predate the infection). Cell type and time point are not known. The CDR3 runs from the conserved cysteine through the conserved F or W. A D gene is named only where the DNA matches it firmly. Not every row has a clone size; where given, it reads once, few, many or a size class.

d_call	clone_size	j_call	v_call	cdr3_nt	cdr3_aa
NA	few	TRBJ1-1	TRBV12-3/TRBV12-4	TGTGCCAGCAGTTTAGCGCGTGGGGTTGAAGCTTTCTTT	CASSLARGVEAFF
NA	NA	TRBJ1-5	TRBV20-1	TGCAGTGCTAGAGGCGGGATTTCAGGGGCAAATCAGCCCCAGCATTTT	CSARGGISGANQPQHF
TRBD1	NA	TRBJ2-7	TRBV7-8	TGTGCCAGCAGCTCCCGGACAGGGAGACACTACGAGCAGTACTTC	CASSSRTGRHYEQYF
NA	NA	TRBJ1-6	TRBV7-9	TGTGCCAGCAGTCGTTTCCGGGCCCCGAATTCACCCCTCCACTTT	CASSRFRAPNSPLHF
TRBD2	few	TRBJ2-6	TRBV12-3/TRBV12-4	TGTGCCAGCAGTTCGGGGGGGCAGGTTGGGGCCAACGTCCTGACTTTC	CASSSGGQVGANVLTF
TRBD2	NA	TRBJ2-3	TRBV12-3/TRBV12-4	TGTGCCAGCAGTCCAACGGGACTAGCGGGAGGGACTCGGCAGTATTTT	CASSPTGLAGGTRQYF
NA	few	TRBJ1-1	TRBV12-3/TRBV12-4	TGTGCCAGCAGGGTTAGCTGGGGCACTGAAGCTTTCTTT	CASRVSWGTEAFF
NA	few	TRBJ2-7	TRBV6-2/TRBV6-3	TGTGCCAGCAGTTACTCCTTCGACGAGCAGTACTTC	CASSYSFDEQYF
TRBD1	once	TRBJ1-5	TRBV20-1	TGCAGTGCTATGGGACAGGGGAACAATCAGCCCCAGCATTTT	CSAMGQGNNQPQHF
TRBD2	NA	TRBJ2-3	TRBV7-9	TGTGCCAGCAGCCCCCGGCCCGGGACTAGCGGTAGCACAGATACGCAGTATTTT	CASSPRPGTSGSTDTQYF
NA	few	TRBJ2-1	TRBV3-1	TGTGCCAGCAGCCAAGGCCCGGGCAATGAGCAGTTCTTC	CASSQGPGNEQFF
NA	NA	TRBJ2-6	TRBV24-1	TGTGCCACCAGTGATAGTGGGCAGGGGCTTGCTGGGGCCAACGTCCTGACTTTC	CATSDSGQGLAGANVLTF
TRBD2	NA	TRBJ2-1	TRBV9	TGTGCCAGCAGCGTCGGTAGCGGGGGGGCTTATGAGCAGTTCTTC	CASSVGSGGAYEQFF
TRBD1	NA	TRBJ2-1	TRBV7-8	TGTGCCAGCAGCTTAGGGGACAGGGGCACCTACAATGAGCAGTTCTTC	CASSLGDRGTYNEQFF
NA	NA	TRBJ2-3	TRBV24-1	TGTGCCACCAGTGATGTTCTGGGGGGCGCAGATACGCAGTATTTT	CATSDVLGGADTQYF
NA	few	TRBJ2-5	TRBV7-8	TGTGCCAGCAGCTTTAGGTTTTGGCGGGCCTTACAAGAGACCCAGTACTTC	CASSFRFWRALQETQYF
NA	few	TRBJ1-1	TRBV20-1	TGCAGTGCTCCGAGTGCTGTGTCCCGGAACACTGAAGCTTTCTTT	CSAPSAVSRNTEAFF
TRBD1	NA	TRBJ2-7	TRBV3-1	TGTGCCAGCAGCCAAGCCCCGGGACAGGGGGCATACGAGCAGTACTTC	CASSQAPGQGAYEQYF
TRBD1	once	TRBJ2-2	TRBV24-1	TGTGCCACCAGTGAACCGGGACAGCGGAACACCGGGGAGCTGTTTTTT	CATSEPGQRNTGELFF
NA	NA	TRBJ2-2	TRBV5-1	TGCGCCAGCAGCTCAAATAAAGGCGCAGGGATCGGGGAGCTGTTTTTT	CASSSNKGAGIGELFF
TRBD2	NA	TRBJ2-1	TRBV11-2	TGTGCCAGCAGCTTAGTCGCTAGCGGGGGGTACAATGAGCAGTTCTTC	CASSLVASGGYNEQFF
NA	few	TRBJ2-4	TRBV7-2	TGTGCCAGCAGCTTAGAAGTAAACATTCAGTACTTC	CASSLEVNIQYF
TRBD1	NA	TRBJ1-1	TRBV3-1	TGTGCCAGCAGCCACAGGGGGGTGCGAACCCCTGAAGCTTTCTTT	CASSHRGVRTPEAFF
TRBD2	NA	TRBJ2-5	TRBV5-1	TGCGCCAGCAGCTCGAGGCGGGGGGGCCGAGAGACCCAGTACTTC	CASSSRRGGRETQYF
NA	NA	TRBJ1-2	TRBV24-1	TGTGCCACCAGTATTCGGGGGGCGTCGGGTAACTATGGCTACACCTTC	CATSIRGASGNYGYTF
TRBD1	NA	TRBJ2-4	TRBV11-3	TGTGCCAGCAGCTTAGAAAGTTGGACAGGGGGGGACATTCAGTACTTC	CASSLESWTGGDIQYF
NA	NA	TRBJ2-7	TRBV19	TGTGCCAGTAGTAACGTAAACTCCTACGAGCAGTACTTC	CASSNVNSYEQYF
TRBD2	NA	TRBJ2-1	TRBV4-2	TGTGCCAGCAGCCACCTTTCGGCCGGGACTAGGGACAATGAGCAGTTCTTC	CASSHLSAGTRDNEQFF
TRBD1	NA	TRBJ2-1	TRBV28	TGTGCCAGCAGTTTATGGAGGCCCCGGCCAGGACAGGGGTCCTACAATGAGCAGTTCTTC	CASSLWRPRPGQGSYNEQFF
NA	few	TRBJ2-6	TRBV11-2	TGTGCCAGCAGCTTTATCCCGGGGGCAGTTGGGGCCAACGTCCTGACTTTC	CASSFIPGAVGANVLTF
TRBD1	few	TRBJ1-2	TRBV3-1	TGTGCCAGCAGCCAAGAGCGCGATGATCAGGGGGCTGGAAACTATGGCTACACCTTC	CASSQERDDQGAGNYGYTF
TRBD1	NA	TRBJ1-5	TRBV19	TGTGCCAGTAGTATGACCCGCAGGGGGCCGCGTCAGCCCCAGCATTTT	CASSMTRRGPRQPQHF
TRBD1	NA	TRBJ1-2	TRBV6-4	TGTGCCAGTAAACCGGGACAGGGGTACTATGGCTACACCTTC	CASKPGQGYYGYTF
NA	few	TRBJ1-1	TRBV9	TGTGCCAGCAGCGTCGGGGGCGGAGGGGCCGAAGCTTTCTTT	CASSVGGGGAEAFF
NA	few	TRBJ1-1	TRBV5-6	TGTGCCAGCAGCTTGAGCGGCAGGGCCAACACTGAAGCTTTCTTT	CASSLSGRANTEAFF
NA	NA	TRBJ1-4	TRBV4-2	TGTGCCAGCAGCCAAACGGGGGGCGCAGGAAATGAAAAACTGTTTTTT	CASSQTGGAGNEKLFF
NA	NA	TRBJ2-3	TRBV10-3	TGTGCCATCAGAGCCCAGGATACGCAGTATTTT	CAIRAQDTQYF
NA	few	TRBJ2-5	TRBV4-3	TGCGCCAGCAGCCCCCAGCCCGCCTCGGAGACCCAGTACTTC	CASSPQPASETQYF
NA	NA	TRBJ1-1	TRBV6-5	TGTGCCAGCAGGTCCTTTGGGATGAACACTGAAGCTTTCTTT	CASRSFGMNTEAFF
NA	NA	TRBJ2-1	TRBV2	TGTGCCAGCAGTGGAGAACTAGCTACCCCTAAACGGTTCTTC	CASSGELATPKRFF
TRBD2	few	TRBJ2-1	TRBV7-9	TGTGCCAGCAGACCAGGGGTAGCGGGATTCCATGAGCAGTTCTTC	CASRPGVAGFHEQFF